This T cell receptor (beta chain) was documented in a study of blood T cell repertoires in COVID-19. Whole-study context: From the United States, Italy and Spain came samples of acute and convalescent COVID-19.

J lost 3 bases, V lost 6 bases, and 7 bases had no gene match. The CDR3 runs to 15 residues. Germline loops: CDR1 LNHDA, CDR2 SQIVND (reference sequence). Residents of about 25 US areas, aged about 18 to 100 years, made up the participants. Participant-reported clinical history was the basis for cohort assignment. Symptom resolution, clearance, or two negative PCRs marked the recovered donors of Cohort 3. The table lists this clone with a count of one. Libraries were prepared by immunoSEQ multiplex PCR; TCRdb keeps only in-frame clonotypes and omits some of them. The repertoire includes 150,000 or so clones, roughly 80% of them detected once, and about 4.4% sits in the top ten.

This TCR was recovered from a woman in her fifties or sixties who had recovered from COVID-19. This chain connects TRBV19 to TRBJ2-3; TRBD1 matches 9 bases. The sequenced material came from PBMCs or T cells enriched from blood (not recorded which). CDR3 nucleotide sequence: TGTGCCAGTAGCAGGGACAGGGTAAGGACAGATACGCAGTATTTT. Its protein is CASSRDRVRTDTQYF.